This TCR beta chain emerged from a study of beta chain features in type 1 diabetes. Findings and limits, study-wide: Among patients with Type 1 diabetes, TCRB CDR3s were moderately but significantly shorter in every one of the four CD4+ subsets. Naive, central memory and Treg TCRB repertoires seemed to resemble each other more closely in patients than they did in healthy donors. Although PCR might favor shorter templates, it would do so equally in patients and controls.

The whole isolated RNA underwent reverse transcription, so sequencing captured expressed TCRB transcripts. Sequencing used immunoSEQ multiplex PCR; TCRdb keeps in-frame clones, though not all of them. The sample records about 150,000 clones, over 8.5% being singletons. Sorted populations were all over 95% pure. Trimming took 1 base from V and 2 from J, leaving 17 bases between them. The CDR3 is 17 residues long. Germline-derived CDR1 and CDR2 are LGHNA and YNFKEQ. Notes on this clone: What it binds is not known.

The sequenced material came from central memory CD4+ T cells from blood. The sequence came from a man between 18 and 29 years old in good health. The chain employs TRBV4-2 and TRBJ1-1, with D possibly being TRBD1 (6 bases). CDR3 in amino acids: CASSQAWSGTSNTEAFF. The DNA of the CDR3 is TGTGCCAGCAGCCAAGCATGGAGCGGGACATCAAACACTGAAGCTTTCTTT.